The 23 T cell receptor beta chains presented below share a single source sample, sequenced in a study of T cells in Graves' hyperthyroidism and ophthalmopathy. Regions amplified from RNA transcripts were the TCR beta CDR3 regions. Initially, a first-round RT-PCR of the TCR CDR3 employed the HTBI primer set. TCRdb called the multiplex PCR reads again in MiXCR, with one record for every CDR3 protein. The profile shows about 350,000 distinct CDR3 sequences, over 11% of them singletons. Specimen: blood. The origin of the receptors is a woman younger than 45 with Graves' hyperthyroidism.

Ten or more counts support this clonotype. The rearrangement uses TRBV20-1 and TRBJ1-2; TRBD1 agrees at 10 bases. This CDR3 spans 12 amino acids. Germline V gene lookup returns CDR1 DFQATT and CDR2 SNEGSKA (reference sequence). J lost 6 bases, V lost 6 bases, and 4 bases had no gene match. The CDR3 loop is CSAPGTGDGYTF. CDR3 nucleotide sequence: TGCAGTGCCCCCGGGACAGGGGATGGCTACACCTTC.

This clonotype was picked up a small number of times. The rearrangement joins TRBV11-2 to TRBJ2-7, with D unclear. This CDR3 contains 14 residues. The ends were cut back, 5 bases at V and 0 bases at J, with 11 bases in the middle. Looked up from germline, CDR1 is SGHAT and CDR2 is FQNNGV. The CDR3 region has the DNA TGTGCCAGCAGCATGGGAACGAGCTCCTACGAGCAGTACTTC. This encodes CASSMGTSSYEQYF.

This clonotype has a count of ten or more. The rearrangement links TRBV2 to TRBJ2-1, with TRBD2 identical over 9 bases. The CDR3 sequence is 16 residues long. The V and J ends lost 8 bases and 4 bases, in that order; junction bases with no gene match: 12. Looked up from germline, CDR1 is SNHLY and CDR2 is FYNNEI. This CDR3 reads CASRTSRGRDYNEQFF. As DNA, the CDR3 is TGTGCCAGCCGAACCTCTCGCGGGAGGGATTACAATGAGCAGTTCTTC.

This clonotype was found once. A junction boundary mismatches the germline segment, possibly from a read error. The V gene is TRBV3-1, the J gene TRBJ2-1; D call uncertain. In germline, CDR1 is LGHDT, CDR2 YNNKEL (reference sequence). The CDR3 has 13 amino acids. As DNA, the CDR3 is TGTGCCAGCAGCCTTGCCAGAAACAATGAGCGGTTCTTC. Its protein product is CASSLARNNERFF.

This clonotype was recorded at least ten times. J is TRBJ2-3 and V is TRBV24-1; TRBD2 agrees at 8 bases. CDR3 length equals 18 residues. After removal of 5 bases from V and 4 bases from J, the junction contained 16 bases not matched to a gene. The germline gives CDR1 KGHDR, CDR2 SFDVKD. CDR3 in amino acids: CATSGSGEGQGFADTQYF. The CDR3 DNA is TGTGCCACCAGTGGTAGCGGGGAGGGCCAAGGCTTTGCAGATACGCAGTATTTT.

The chain has TRBV7-3 and TRBJ2-2; TRBD2 agrees at 8 bases. Germline CDR1 reads SGHTA; CDR2 reads FQGTGA. V shed 2 bases, J shed 1 base, and the junction held 0 bases outside the gene matches. The CDR3 runs 15 residues. The CDR3 coding sequence is TGTGCCAGCAGCTTAGCGGGAGGGAACACCGGGGAGCTGTTTTTT. This sequence encodes CASSLAGGNTGELFF.

This clonotype was recorded many times. This chain uses TRBV28 with TRBJ1-1; D perhaps matches TRBD1 (5 bases). The V gene's germline CDR1 is MDHEN and CDR2 SYDVKM. CDR3 size: 12 residues. V was shortened by 10 bases and J by 2 bases, with 11 bases between the two germline ends. This CDR3 reads CATKRGNTEAFF. The CDR3 coding sequence is TGTGCCACTAAGAGGGGTAACACTGAAGCTTTCTTT.

The V call is TRBV6-1, the J call TRBJ1-5; no clear D gene. Germline V lookup: CDR1 MNHNS, CDR2 SASEGT. The CDR3 runs to 15 residues. V lost 7 bases, J lost 6 bases, and 19 bases lay in between. The CDR3: CASTPRGVRVQPQHF. In DNA, the CDR3 is TGTGCCAGCACCCCCCGCGGGGTGAGGGTTCAGCCCCAGCATTTT.

In regard to this clonotype: It may be a read error: a sequence one base away is much more abundant. The rearrangement uses TRBV20-1 and TRBJ2-3; 9 bases line up with TRBD2. This CDR3 has 14 residues. Germline CDR1 and CDR2: DFQATT and SNEGSKA (reference sequence). CDR3 region: CSAPTTSGTETQYF. In nucleotides, the CDR3 is TGCAGTGCTCCAACGACTAGCGGCACAGAAACGCAGTATTTT.

This clonotype has at least ten counts. The J gene is TRBJ2-5, the V gene TRBV7-8; perhaps TRBD2 as D (5 bases). Germline CDR1 reads SGHVS; CDR2 reads FQNEAQ. The CDR3 contains 15 residues. V was pared by 1 base and J by 0 bases, with 9 bases between. The CDR3 bases are TGTGCCAGCAGCTTAGGGGTCGGGAACCAAGAGACCCAGTACTTC. This gives the protein CASSLGVGNQETQYF.

This clonotype was counted between two and nine times. The J gene is TRBJ2-7, the V gene TRBV6-1; the D gene is possibly TRBD1 (6 bases). Germline lookup yields CDR1 MNHNS and CDR2 SASEGT. This CDR3 has 15 amino acids. V lost 2 bases and J 3 bases, leaving 14 bases between the germline ends. This CDR3 is CASSEYGQGLYEQYF. In nucleotides, the CDR3 is TGTGCCAGCAGTGAATATGGGCAGGGGCTCTACGAGCAGTACTTC.

This clonotype was detected only a few times. The chain employs TRBV12-3 or TRBV12-4 and TRBJ2-2, with unresolved D. Between the trimmed V and J ends, which lost 10 bases and 1 base, there was a span of 10 bases. The CDR3 covers 13 residues. The CDR3 spells CAMAMENTGELFF. DNA of the CDR3: TGTGCCATGGCCATGGAGAACACCGGGGAGCTGTTTTTT.

This clonotype was seen more than once but under ten times. V gene TRBV7-9 combines with J gene TRBJ2-7; tentative D call: TRBD2 (6 bases). CDR3 size: 14 residues. The V gene's germline CDR1 is SEHNR and CDR2 FQNEAQ (reference sequence). Deletions cut 3 bases from V and 2 bases from J, with 11 bases between. In DNA form, the CDR3 reads TGTGCCAGCAGCTTGGCGGGGCAGGCCTACGAGCAGTACTTC. This gives the protein CASSLAGQAYEQYF. The full variable domain, rest sourced from reference TRBV7-9 and TRBJ2-7, is DTGVSQNPRHKITKRGQNVTFRCDPISEHNRLYWYRQTLGQGPEFLTYFQNEAQLEKSRLLSDRFSAERPKGSFSTLEIQRTEQGDSAMYLCASSLAGQAYEQYFGPGTRLTVT.

V and J are TRBV14 and TRBJ2-3, with D perhaps TRBD2 (6 bases). This CDR3 has 15 residues. From germline, CDR1 is SGHDN and CDR2 FVKESK. Trimming cost V 1 base and J 6 bases, with 14 bases left between them. The CDR3, as DNA: TGTGCCAGCAGCCAAGCGAGGGCCCGGGGGGATACGCAGTATTTT. Protein sequence: CASSQARARGDTQYF. The full variable domain, in which reference TRBV14 and TRBJ2-3 provide the parts outside the CDR3, is EAGVTQFPSHSVIEKGQTVTLRCDPISGHDNLYWYRRVMGKEIKFLLHFVKESKQDESGMPNNRFLAERTGGTYSTLKVQPAELEDSGVYFCASSQARARGDTQYFGPGTRLTVL.

This clonotype has a count of ten or more. V is TRBV7-8 and J is TRBJ1-5, with unresolved D. CDR3 length: 16 amino acids. Per germline, CDR1 SGHVS and CDR2 FQNEAQ. V lost 2 bases, J lost 6 bases, and 17 bases lay in between. Here the CDR3 DNA reads TGTGCCAGCAGCTTATTCATGGCAAATCGGGGTCAGCCCCAGCATTTT. This translates into CASSLFMANRGQPQHF.

This clonotype has a count of ten or more. The CDR3 spells CASSPQGQQETQYF. In DNA, the CDR3 is TGTGCCAGCAGTCCCCAGGGACAGCAAGAGACCCAGTACTTC. This sequence joins TRBV12-3 or TRBV12-4 and TRBJ2-5; 7 bases are a match to TRBD1. The CDR3 length is 14 residues. The J segment lost 2 bases and the V segment lost 5 bases, leaving 5 bases of the junction unmatched.

The chain has TRBV20-1 and TRBJ2-1; 8 nucleotides align to TRBD1. The CDR3 covers 18 residues. The V and J ends lost 6 bases and 0 bases, in that order; junction bases with no gene match: 16. Per the germline V gene, CDR1 is DFQATT and CDR2 is SNEGSKA (reference sequence). As DNA, the CDR3 is TGCAGTGCAGTCCCGTTGGCAGGGGGCGTTTTCTCCTACAATGAGCAGTTCTTC. It codes for CSAVPLAGGVFSYNEQFF.

The chain has TRBV28 and TRBJ1-2, with 10 bases matching TRBD1. The germline gives CDR1 MDHEN, CDR2 SYDVKM. J was trimmed by 8 bases and V by 4 bases; bases with no gene match: 13. This CDR3 contains 16 residues. CDR3 in amino acids: CASSSGGMTGGMGYTF. The CDR3 DNA is TGTGCCAGCAGTTCAGGGGGAATGACAGGGGGCATGGGCTACACCTTC.

This clonotype was counted many times. The V and J genes are TRBV28 and TRBJ2-7; no reliable D call. The CDR3 length is 14 residues. Germline assignment: CDR1 MDHEN and CDR2 SYDVKM. Trimming shortened V by 5 bases and J by 7 bases, and 18 bases separated the two germline ends. CDR3 DNA sequence: TGTGCCAGCAGTGTAAGGACCTTCCTGGGGGAGCAGTACTTC. This codes for CASSVRTFLGEQYF.

V and J are TRBV3-1 and TRBJ2-1, with D perhaps TRBD2 (6 bases). Looked up from germline, CDR1 is LGHDT and CDR2 is YNNKEL (reference sequence). There are 15 residues in the CDR3. The V gene lost 8 bases and the J gene lost 3 bases, with 17 bases spanning the gap. Here the CDR3 reads CASRSGTGLYNEQFF. In DNA form, the CDR3 reads TGTGCCAGCCGATCCGGGACTGGTCTCTACAATGAGCAGTTCTTC.

This clonotype was detected ten times or more. The chain joins TRBV18 to TRBJ2-3; TRBD2 matches 10 bases. V shed 3 bases and J 7 bases; nucleotides not matched to a gene: 7. CDR1 and CDR2 (germline): KGHSH, LQKENI. The CDR3 is 15 residues long. CDR3 nucleotides: TGTGCCAGCTCACCGAGAGCGGGAGGGCATCATACGCAGTATTTT. Translated: CASSPRAGGHHTQYF.

The gene calls are TRBV12-3 or TRBV12-4 and TRBJ2-1; TRBD2 matches 7 bases. J gave up 12 bases and V 1 base, and 6 bases lay outside the gene matches. The CDR3 contains 13 residues. CDR3: CASSLGGEGGQFF. CDR3 bases: TGTGCCAGCAGTTTAGGGGGGGAGGGAGGGCAGTTCTTC.

This chain connects TRBV20-1 to TRBJ2-7; 11 positions agree with TRBD2. Germline values: CDR1 DFQATT, CDR2 SNEGSKA (reference sequence). Unmatched junction bases numbered 12, after V lost 0 bases and J lost 2 bases. This CDR3 contains 18 residues. The CDR3, as DNA: TGCAGTGCTAGAGATTGGAAGCGTGCGACTAGCGGGACCTACGAGCAGTACTTC. It is translated as CSARDWKRATSGTYEQYF.